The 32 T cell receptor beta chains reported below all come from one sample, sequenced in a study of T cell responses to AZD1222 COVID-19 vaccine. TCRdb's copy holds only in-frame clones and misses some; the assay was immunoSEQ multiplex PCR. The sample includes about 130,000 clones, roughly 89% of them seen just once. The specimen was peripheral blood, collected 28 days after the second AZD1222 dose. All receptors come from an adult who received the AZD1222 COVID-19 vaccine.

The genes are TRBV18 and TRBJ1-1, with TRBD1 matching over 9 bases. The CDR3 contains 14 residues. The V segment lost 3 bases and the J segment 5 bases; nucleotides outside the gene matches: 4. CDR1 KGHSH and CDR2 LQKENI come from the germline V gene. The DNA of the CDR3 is TGTGCCAGCTCACCTAACAGGGGGCGAACTGAAGCTTTCTTT. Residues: CASSPNRGRTEAFF. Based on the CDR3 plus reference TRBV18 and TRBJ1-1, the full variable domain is NAGVMQNPRHLVRRRGQEARLRCSPMKGHSHVYWYRQLPEEGLKFMVYLQKENIIDESGMPKERFSAEFPKEGPSILRIQQVVRGDSAAYFCASSPNRGRTEAFFGQGTRLTVV.

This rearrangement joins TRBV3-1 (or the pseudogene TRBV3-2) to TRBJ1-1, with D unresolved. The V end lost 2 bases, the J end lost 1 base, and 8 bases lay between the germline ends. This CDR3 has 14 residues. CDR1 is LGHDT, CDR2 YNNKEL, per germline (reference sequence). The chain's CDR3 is CASSQFGRNTEAFF. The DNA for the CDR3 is TGTGCCAGCAGCCAATTCGGGAGGAACACTGAAGCTTTCTTT.

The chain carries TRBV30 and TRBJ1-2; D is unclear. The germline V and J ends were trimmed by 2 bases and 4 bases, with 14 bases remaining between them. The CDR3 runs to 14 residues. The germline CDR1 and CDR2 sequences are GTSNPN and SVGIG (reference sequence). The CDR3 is CAWSSSRGGYGYTF. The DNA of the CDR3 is TGTGCCTGGAGTAGCTCTCGGGGAGGCTATGGCTACACCTTC.

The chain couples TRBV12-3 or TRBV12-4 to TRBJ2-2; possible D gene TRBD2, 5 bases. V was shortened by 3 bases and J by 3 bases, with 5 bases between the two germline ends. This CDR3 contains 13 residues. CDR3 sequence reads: CASSLRDTGELFF. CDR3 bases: TGTGCCAGCAGTTTGCGGGACACCGGGGAGCTGTTTTTT.

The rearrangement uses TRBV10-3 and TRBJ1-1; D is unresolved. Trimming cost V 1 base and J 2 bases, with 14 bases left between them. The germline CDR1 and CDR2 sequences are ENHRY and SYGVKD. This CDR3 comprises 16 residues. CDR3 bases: TGTGCCATCAGTGAGTATCCCCCCGGGCGTAACACTGAAGCTTTCTTT. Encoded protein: CAISEYPPGRNTEAFF.

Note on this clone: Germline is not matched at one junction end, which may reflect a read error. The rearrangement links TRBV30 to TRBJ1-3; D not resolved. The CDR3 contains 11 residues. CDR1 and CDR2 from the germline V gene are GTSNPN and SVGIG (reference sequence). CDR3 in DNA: TGCCTAACAAGGATCGGAAACACCATATATTTT. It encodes CLTRIGNTIYF.

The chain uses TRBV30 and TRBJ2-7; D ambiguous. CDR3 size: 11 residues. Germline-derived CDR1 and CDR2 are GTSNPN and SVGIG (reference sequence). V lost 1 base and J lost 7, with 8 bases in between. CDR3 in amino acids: CAWSGVREQYF. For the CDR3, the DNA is TGTGCCTGGAGTGGTGTGCGAGAGCAGTACTTC. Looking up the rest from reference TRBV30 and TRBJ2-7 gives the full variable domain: SQTIHQWPATLVQPVGSPLSLECTVEGTSNPNLYWYRQAAGRGLQLLFYSVGIGQISSEVPQNLSASRPQDRQFILSSKKLLLSDSGFYLCAWSGVREQYFGPGTRLTVT.

CDR3 region: CASSPTGHLNVGELFF. DNA of the CDR3: TGTGCCAGCAGCCCCACAGGGCATCTCAACGTCGGGGAGCTGTTTTTT. The genes are TRBV7-3 and TRBJ2-2; D is perhaps TRBD1 (6 bases). Germline CDR1 SGHTA, CDR2 FQGTGA. This CDR3 has 16 amino acids. Deletions cut 5 bases from V and 7 bases from J, with 20 bases between.

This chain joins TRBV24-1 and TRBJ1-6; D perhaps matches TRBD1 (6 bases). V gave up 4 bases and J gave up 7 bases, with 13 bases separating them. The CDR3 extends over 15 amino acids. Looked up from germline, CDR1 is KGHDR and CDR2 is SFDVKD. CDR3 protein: CATSEGQRGNSPLHF. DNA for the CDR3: TGTGCCACCAGTGAAGGACAGCGGGGGAATTCACCCCTCCACTTT.

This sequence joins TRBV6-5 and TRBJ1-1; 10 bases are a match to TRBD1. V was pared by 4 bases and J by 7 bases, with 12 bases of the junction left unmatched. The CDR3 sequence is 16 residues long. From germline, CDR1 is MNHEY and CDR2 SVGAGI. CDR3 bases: TGTGCCAGCAGTTCATGGGACAGGGGACGGGGGATTGAAGCTTTCTTT. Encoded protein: CASSSWDRGRGIEAFF.

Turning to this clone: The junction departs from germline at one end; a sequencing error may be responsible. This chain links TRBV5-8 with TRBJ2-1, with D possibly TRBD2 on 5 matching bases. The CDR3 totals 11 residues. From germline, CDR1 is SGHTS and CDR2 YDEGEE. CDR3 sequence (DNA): TGTGCCAGCAGCGTAACTAGTGAGCAGCTCTTC. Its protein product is CASSVTSEQLF. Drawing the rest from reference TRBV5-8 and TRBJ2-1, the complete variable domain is EAGVTQSPTHLIKTRGQQATLRCSPISGHTSVYWYQQALGLGLQFLLWYDEGEERNRGNFPPRFSGRQFPNYSSELNVNALELEDSALYLCASSVTSEQLFGPGTRLTVL.

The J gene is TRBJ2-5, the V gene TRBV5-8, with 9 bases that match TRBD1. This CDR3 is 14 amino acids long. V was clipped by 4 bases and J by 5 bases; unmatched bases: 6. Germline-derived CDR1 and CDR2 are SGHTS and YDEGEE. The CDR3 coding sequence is TGTGCCAGCAGCCCCGGGACAGGGAGGGAGACCCAGTACTTC. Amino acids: CASSPGTGRETQYF. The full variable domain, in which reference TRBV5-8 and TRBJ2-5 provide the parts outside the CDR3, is EAGVTQSPTHLIKTRGQQATLRCSPISGHTSVYWYQQALGLGLQFLLWYDEGEERNRGNFPPRFSGRQFPNYSSELNVNALELEDSALYLCASSPGTGRETQYFGPGTRLLVL.

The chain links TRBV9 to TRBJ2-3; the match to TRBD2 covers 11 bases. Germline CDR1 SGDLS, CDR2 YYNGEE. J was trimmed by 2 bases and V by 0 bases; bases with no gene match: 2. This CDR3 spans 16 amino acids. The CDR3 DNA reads TGTGCCAGCAGCGTAGTGGGACTAGCGGCCACAGATACGCAGTATTTT. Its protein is CASSVVGLAATDTQYF.

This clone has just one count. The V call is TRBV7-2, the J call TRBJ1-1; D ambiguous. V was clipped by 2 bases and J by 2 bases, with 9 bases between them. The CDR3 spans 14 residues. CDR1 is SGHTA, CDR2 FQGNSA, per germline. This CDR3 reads CASSLNTHNTEAFF. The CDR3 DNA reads TGTGCCAGCAGCTTAAACACGCACAACACTGAAGCTTTCTTT.

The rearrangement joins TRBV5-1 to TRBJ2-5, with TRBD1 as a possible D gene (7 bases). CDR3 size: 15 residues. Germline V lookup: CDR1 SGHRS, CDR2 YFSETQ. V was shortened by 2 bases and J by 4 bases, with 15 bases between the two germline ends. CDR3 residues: CASSFAGTAGETQYF. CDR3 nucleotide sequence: TGCGCCAGCAGCTTCGCCGGGACAGCGGGAGAGACCCAGTACTTC. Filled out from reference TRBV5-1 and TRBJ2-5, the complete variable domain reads KAGVTQTPRYLIKTRGQQVTLSCSPISGHRSVSWYQQTPGQGLQFLFEYFSETQRNKGNFPGRFSGRQFSNSRSEMNVSTLELGDSALYLCASSFAGTAGETQYFGPGTRLLVL.

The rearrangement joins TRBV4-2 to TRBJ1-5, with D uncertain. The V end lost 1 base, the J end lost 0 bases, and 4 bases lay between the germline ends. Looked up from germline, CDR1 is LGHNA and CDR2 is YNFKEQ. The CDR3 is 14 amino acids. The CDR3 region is CASSQGISNQPQHF. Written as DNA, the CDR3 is TGTGCCAGCAGCCAAGGAATTAGCAATCAGCCCCAGCATTTT.

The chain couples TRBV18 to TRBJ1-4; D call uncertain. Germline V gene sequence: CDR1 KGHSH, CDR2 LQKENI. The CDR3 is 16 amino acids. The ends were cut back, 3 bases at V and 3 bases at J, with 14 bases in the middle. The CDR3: CASSPTFGGSNEKLFF. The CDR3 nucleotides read TGTGCCAGCTCACCGACATTCGGAGGGTCTAATGAAAAACTGTTTTTT.

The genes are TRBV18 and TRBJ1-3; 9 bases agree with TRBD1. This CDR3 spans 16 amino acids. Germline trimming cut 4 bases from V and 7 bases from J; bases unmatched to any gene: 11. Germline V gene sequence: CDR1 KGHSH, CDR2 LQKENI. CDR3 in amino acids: CASSLTRDRDWNTIYF. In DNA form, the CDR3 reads TGTGCCAGCTCACTGACCCGGGACAGGGATTGGAACACCATATATTTT.

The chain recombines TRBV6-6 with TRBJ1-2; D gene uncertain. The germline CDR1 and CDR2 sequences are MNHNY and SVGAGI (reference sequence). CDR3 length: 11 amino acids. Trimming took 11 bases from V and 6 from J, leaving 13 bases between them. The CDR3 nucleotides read TGTGCCGGCCACGGTACGGATGGCTACACCTTC. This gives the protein CAGHGTDGYTF.

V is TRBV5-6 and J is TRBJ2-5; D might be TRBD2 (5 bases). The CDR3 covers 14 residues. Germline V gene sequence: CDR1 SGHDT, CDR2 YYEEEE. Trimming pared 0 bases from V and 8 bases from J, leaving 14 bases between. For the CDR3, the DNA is TGTGCCAGCAGCTTGGACGGGAAAGGAATAACCCAGTACTTC. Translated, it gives CASSLDGKGITQYF. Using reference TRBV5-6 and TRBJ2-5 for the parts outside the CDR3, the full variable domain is DAGVTQSPTHLIKTRGQQVTLRCSPKSGHDTVSWYQQALGQGPQFIFQYYEEEERQRGNFPDRFSGHQFPNYSSELNVNALLLGDSALYLCASSLDGKGITQYFGPGTRLLVL.

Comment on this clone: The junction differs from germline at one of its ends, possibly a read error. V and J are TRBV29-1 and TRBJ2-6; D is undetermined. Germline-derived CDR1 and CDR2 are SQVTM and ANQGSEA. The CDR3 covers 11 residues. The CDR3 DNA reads TGCAGCGTAGAAGGGGCCAACGTCCTGACTTTC. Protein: CSVEGANVLTF.

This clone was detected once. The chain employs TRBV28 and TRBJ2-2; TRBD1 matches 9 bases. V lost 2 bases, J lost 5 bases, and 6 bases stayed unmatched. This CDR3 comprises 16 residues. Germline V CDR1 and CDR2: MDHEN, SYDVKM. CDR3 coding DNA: TGTGCCAGCAGTTTACCACAGGGGGCAGGAACCGGGGAGCTGTTTTTT. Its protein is CASSLPQGAGTGELFF.

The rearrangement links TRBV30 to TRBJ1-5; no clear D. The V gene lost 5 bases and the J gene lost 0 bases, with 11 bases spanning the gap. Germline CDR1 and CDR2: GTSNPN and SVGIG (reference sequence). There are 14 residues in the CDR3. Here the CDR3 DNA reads TGTGCCTGGTGTCCGGGTTATAGCAATCAGCCCCAGCATTTT. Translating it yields CAWCPGYSNQPQHF.

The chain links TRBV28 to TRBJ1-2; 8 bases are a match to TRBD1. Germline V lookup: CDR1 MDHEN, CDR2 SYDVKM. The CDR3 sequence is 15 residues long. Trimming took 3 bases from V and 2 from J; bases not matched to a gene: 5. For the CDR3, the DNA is TGTGCCAGCAGTTTGTGGACAGGGATAAACTATGGCTACACCTTC. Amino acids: CASSLWTGINYGYTF.

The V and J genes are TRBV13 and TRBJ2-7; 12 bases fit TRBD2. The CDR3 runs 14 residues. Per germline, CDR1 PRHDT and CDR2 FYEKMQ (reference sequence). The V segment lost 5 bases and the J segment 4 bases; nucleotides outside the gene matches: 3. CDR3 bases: TGTGCCAGCAGCATCCTAGCGGGAGGGTACGAGCAGTACTTC. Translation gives CASSILAGGYEQYF. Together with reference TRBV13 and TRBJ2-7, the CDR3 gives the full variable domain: AAGVIQSPRHLIKEKRETATLKCYPIPRHDTVYWYQQGPGQDPQFLISFYEKMQSDKGSIPDRFSAQQFSDYHSELNMSSLELGDSALYFCASSILAGGYEQYFGPGTRLTVT.

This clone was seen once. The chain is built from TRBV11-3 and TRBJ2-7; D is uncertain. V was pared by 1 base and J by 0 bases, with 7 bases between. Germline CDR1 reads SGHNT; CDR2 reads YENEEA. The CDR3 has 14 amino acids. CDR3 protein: CASSLVQDSYEQYF. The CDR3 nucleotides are TGTGCCAGCAGCTTAGTTCAGGACTCCTACGAGCAGTACTTC. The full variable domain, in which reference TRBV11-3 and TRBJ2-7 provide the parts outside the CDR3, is EAGVVQSPRYKIIEKKQPVAFWCNPISGHNTLYWYLQNLGQGPELLIRYENEEAVDDSQLPKDRFSAERLKGVDSTLKIQPAELGDSAVYLCASSLVQDSYEQYFGPGTRLTVT.

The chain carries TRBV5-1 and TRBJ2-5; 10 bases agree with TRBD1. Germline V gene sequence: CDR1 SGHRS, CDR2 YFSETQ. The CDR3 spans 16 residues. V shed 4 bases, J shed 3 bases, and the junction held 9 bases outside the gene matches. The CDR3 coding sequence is TGCGCCAGCAGCAGGAGGGCGGGGACAGGGGAAGAGACCCAGTACTTC. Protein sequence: CASSRRAGTGEETQYF.

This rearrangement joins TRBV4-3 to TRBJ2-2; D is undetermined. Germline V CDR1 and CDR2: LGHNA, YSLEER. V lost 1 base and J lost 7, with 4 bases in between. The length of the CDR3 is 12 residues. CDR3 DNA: TGCGCCAGCAGCCAAGCAGACGGGGAGCTGTTTTTT. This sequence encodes CASSQADGELFF.

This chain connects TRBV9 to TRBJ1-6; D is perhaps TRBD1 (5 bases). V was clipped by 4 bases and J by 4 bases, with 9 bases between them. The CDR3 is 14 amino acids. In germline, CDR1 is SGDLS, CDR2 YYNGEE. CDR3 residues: CASSTRQYNSPLHF. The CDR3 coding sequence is TGTGCCAGCAGCACCCGACAGTATAATTCACCCCTCCACTTT.

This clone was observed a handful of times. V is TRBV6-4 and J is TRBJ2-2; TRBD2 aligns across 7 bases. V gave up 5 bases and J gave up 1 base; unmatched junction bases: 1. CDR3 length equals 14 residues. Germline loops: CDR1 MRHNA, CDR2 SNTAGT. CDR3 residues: CASSRGENTGELFF. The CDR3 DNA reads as TGTGCCAGCAGTCGGGGGGAGAACACCGGGGAGCTGTTTTTT.

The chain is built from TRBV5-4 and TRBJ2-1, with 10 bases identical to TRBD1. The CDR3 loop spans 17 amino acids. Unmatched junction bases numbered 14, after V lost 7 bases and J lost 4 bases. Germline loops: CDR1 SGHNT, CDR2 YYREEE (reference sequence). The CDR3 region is CASGRQGALNGYNEQFF. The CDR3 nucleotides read TGTGCCAGCGGCCGACAGGGGGCGCTGAATGGGTACAATGAGCAGTTCTTC.

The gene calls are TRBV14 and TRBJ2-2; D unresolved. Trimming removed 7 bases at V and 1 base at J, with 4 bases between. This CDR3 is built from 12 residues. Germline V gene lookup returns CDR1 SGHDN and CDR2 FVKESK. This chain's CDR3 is CASNQNTGELFF. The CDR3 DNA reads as TGTGCCAGCAACCAGAACACCGGGGAGCTGTTTTTT.